Listed here are 14 T cell receptor beta chains from one sample, sequenced in a study of blood T cell repertoires in COVID-19. Profiling relied on immunoSEQ multiplex PCR, and the TCRdb table lists in-frame clones only, not all of them. The top ten hold roughly 17% of the sample, which has 200,000 or so clones, under 85% seen once. The sample comprised peripheral blood. The receptors originated from a man between 60 and 70 years old with active or convalescent COVID-19.

This chain connects TRBV11-2 to TRBJ2-1; D might be TRBD2 (5 bases). Trimming removed 1 base at V and 8 bases at J, with 9 bases between. CDR3 size: 13 residues. Germline V lookup: CDR1 SGHAT, CDR2 FQNNGV. The CDR3 DNA reads TGTGCCAGCAGCTTAGTTTGGGGAGATGAGCAGTTCTTC. This codes for CASSLVWGDEQFF.

The chain carries TRBV30 and TRBJ1-5, with no clear D. The germline V gene has CDR1 GTSNPN and CDR2 SVGIG (reference sequence). Trimming pared 4 bases from V and 0 bases from J, leaving 10 bases between. The CDR3 runs to 14 residues. CDR3 region: CAWTVGDSNQPQHF. Here the CDR3 DNA reads TGTGCCTGGACCGTCGGGGATAGCAATCAGCCCCAGCATTTT.

This clone has a handful of counts. This chain uses TRBV27 with TRBJ1-5; tentatively, D is TRBD1 (5 bases). CDR1 and CDR2 from the germline V gene are MNHEY and SMNVEV (reference sequence). The V end lost 6 bases, the J end lost 1 base, and 13 bases lay between the germline ends. The length of the CDR3 is 15 residues. CDR3 in amino acids: CASSPFGGSNQPQHF. The CDR3 DNA follows: TGTGCCAGCAGCCCATTCGGGGGAAGCAATCAGCCCCAGCATTTT.

In DNA form, the CDR3 reads TGCAGCGTTGTACGACAGGTCGCTCGGGAGACCCAGTACTTC. This sequence encodes CSVVRQVARETQYF. The J gene is TRBJ2-5, the V gene TRBV29-1; D is perhaps TRBD1 (6 bases). V lost 4 bases, J lost 5 bases, and 17 bases lay in between. The V gene's germline CDR1 is SQVTM and CDR2 ANQGSEA. The CDR3 totals 14 residues.

The genes are TRBV21-1 and TRBJ2-3; the D call in the table, TRBD2, was not verified against the DNA. TRBV21-1 is described as a pseudogene. The CDR3 totals 12 residues. Here the CDR3 DNA reads TGTGCCAGCAGCAAGTCGGGAGATACGCAGTATTTT. Its protein product is CASSKSGDTQYF.

This clone was seen a single time. The chain links TRBV5-4 to TRBJ1-3; D gene unclear. Germline loops: CDR1 SGHNT, CDR2 YYREEE (reference sequence). V lost 2 bases and J 5 bases, leaving 11 bases between the germline ends. The CDR3 spans 14 residues. The CDR3 reads CASSLEQRRNTIYF. CDR3 DNA sequence: TGTGCCAGCAGCTTAGAACAGAGAAGAAACACCATATATTTT.

The J gene is TRBJ1-1, the V gene TRBV6-5, with 8 bases aligning to TRBD1. Per germline, CDR1 MNHEY and CDR2 SVGAGI. The junction had 7 bases not matched to a gene; V was cut back by 5 bases and J by 5 bases. There are 14 residues in the CDR3. CDR3 coding DNA: TGTGCCAGCAGTCCGCAGGGGGCGAGGACTGAAGCTTTCTTT. Encoded protein: CASSPQGARTEAFF.

The chain combines TRBV19 with TRBJ2-3, with 15 nucleotides matching TRBD2. V was pared by 6 bases and J by 6 bases, with 7 bases of the junction left unmatched. The CDR3 runs to 16 residues. Germline assignment: CDR1 LNHDA and CDR2 SQIVND (reference sequence). This CDR3 is CASRLGLAGGSDTQYF. Here the CDR3 DNA reads TGTGCCAGTAGGTTGGGACTAGCGGGAGGCTCGGATACGCAGTATTTT.

The chain is built from TRBV6-6 and TRBJ1-2; 7 bases map to TRBD1. This CDR3 spans 15 amino acids. Per the germline V gene, CDR1 is MNHNY and CDR2 is SVGAGI (reference sequence). The V gene end was trimmed by 2 bases and the J gene end by 3 bases; junction bases not matched to a gene: 6. CDR3 sequence: CASSYPGTADYGYTF. The CDR3 DNA reads as TGTGCCAGCAGTTACCCCGGGACAGCAGACTATGGCTACACCTTC.

V usage is TRBV7-3 and J usage is TRBJ2-3; 12 positions match TRBD1. V was pared by 8 bases and J by 4 bases, with 7 bases of the junction left unmatched. CDR3 length equals 15 residues. Per the germline V gene, CDR1 is SGHTA and CDR2 is FQGTGA. Here the CDR3 reads CASARDRGRPDTQYF. CDR3 DNA: TGTGCCAGCGCCCGGGACAGGGGGCGCCCAGATACGCAGTATTTT.

This clone showed up just a few times. The V and J genes are TRBV6-2 or TRBV6-3 and TRBJ1-1; D is perhaps TRBD1 (5 bases). Trimming removed 2 bases from V and 5 bases from J, with 18 bases in between. There are 16 residues in the CDR3. Germline CDR1 and CDR2: MNHEY and SVGEGT. CDR3 DNA: TGTGCCAGCAGTTACAGGGGACTCCAAAGACGGACTGAAGCTTTCTTT. This codes for CASSYRGLQRRTEAFF.

This clone came up once. V usage is TRBV3-1 (or the pseudogene TRBV3-2) and J usage is TRBJ2-3, with D possibly being TRBD2 (6 bases). Trimming removed 4 bases from V and 1 base from J, with 12 bases in between. The CDR3 length is 15 residues. Germline V gene sequence: CDR1 LGHDT, CDR2 YNNKEL (reference sequence). The CDR3, as DNA: TGTGCCAGCAGCCCCGGGAGCCCCCGCACAGATACGCAGTATTTT. The encoded protein is CASSPGSPRTDTQYF.

The chain has TRBV18 and TRBJ2-2; 11 bases line up with TRBD2. Germline CDR1 and CDR2: KGHSH and LQKENI. The CDR3 totals 15 residues. V was pared by 6 bases and J by 1 base, with 1 base of the junction left unmatched. CDR3 DNA sequence: TGTGCCAGCTCGGGGACTAGCGGGAACACCGGGGAGCTGTTTTTT. Encoded protein: CASSGTSGNTGELFF.

This clone has a count of ten or more. The chain links TRBV4-3 to TRBJ2-7, with 9 bases lining up with TRBD2. CDR1 and CDR2 (germline): LGHNA, YSLEER. The CDR3 is 17 amino acids. J lost 5 bases, V lost 0 bases, and 11 bases had no gene match. The chain's CDR3 is CASSQDQGLAGTHEQYF. For the CDR3, the DNA is TGCGCCAGCAGCCAAGATCAAGGGCTAGCGGGAACCCACGAGCAGTACTTC.